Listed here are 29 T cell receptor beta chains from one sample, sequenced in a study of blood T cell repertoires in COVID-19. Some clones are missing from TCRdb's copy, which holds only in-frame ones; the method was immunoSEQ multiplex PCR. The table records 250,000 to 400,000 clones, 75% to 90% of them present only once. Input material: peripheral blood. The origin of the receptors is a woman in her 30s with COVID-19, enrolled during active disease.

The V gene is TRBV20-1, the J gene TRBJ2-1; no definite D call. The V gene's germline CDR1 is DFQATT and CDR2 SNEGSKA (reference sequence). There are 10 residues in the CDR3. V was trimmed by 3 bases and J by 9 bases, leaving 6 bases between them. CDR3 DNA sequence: TGCAGTGCTAGCCCCCTTGAGCAGTTCTTC. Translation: CSASPLEQFF.

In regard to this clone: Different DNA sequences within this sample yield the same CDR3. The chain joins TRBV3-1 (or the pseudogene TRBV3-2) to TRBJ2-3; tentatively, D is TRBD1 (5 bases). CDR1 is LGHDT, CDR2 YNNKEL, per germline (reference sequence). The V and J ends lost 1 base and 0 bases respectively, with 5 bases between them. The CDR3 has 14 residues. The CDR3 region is CASSQAGSTDTQYF. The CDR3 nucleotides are TGTGCCAGCAGCCAAGCAGGGAGCACAGATACGCAGTATTTT.

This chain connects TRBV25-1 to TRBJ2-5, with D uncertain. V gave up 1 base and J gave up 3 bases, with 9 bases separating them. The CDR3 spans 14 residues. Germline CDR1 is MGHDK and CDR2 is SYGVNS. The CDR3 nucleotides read TGTGCCAGCAGTGAATGGCCAAATGAAGAGACCCAGTACTTC. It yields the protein CASSEWPNEETQYF.

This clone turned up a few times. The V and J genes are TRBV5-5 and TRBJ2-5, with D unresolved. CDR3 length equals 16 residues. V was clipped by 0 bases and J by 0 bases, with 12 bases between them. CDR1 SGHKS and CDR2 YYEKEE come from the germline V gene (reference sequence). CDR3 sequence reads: CASSLESFQDQETQYF. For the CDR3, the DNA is TGTGCCAGCAGCTTGGAGTCGTTCCAGGACCAAGAGACCCAGTACTTC. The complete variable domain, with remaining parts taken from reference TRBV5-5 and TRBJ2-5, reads DAGVTQSPTHLIKTRGQQVTLRCSPISGHKSVSWYQQVLGQGPQFIFQYYEKEERGRGNFPDRFSARQFPNYSSELNVNALLLGDSALYLCASSLESFQDQETQYFGPGTRLLVL.

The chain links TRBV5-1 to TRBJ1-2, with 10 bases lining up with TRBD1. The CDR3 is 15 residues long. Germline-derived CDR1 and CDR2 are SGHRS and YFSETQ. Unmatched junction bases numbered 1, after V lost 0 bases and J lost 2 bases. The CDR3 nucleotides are TGCGCCAGCAGCTTGGGACAGGGGGCCAACTATGGCTACACCTTC. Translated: CASSLGQGANYGYTF.

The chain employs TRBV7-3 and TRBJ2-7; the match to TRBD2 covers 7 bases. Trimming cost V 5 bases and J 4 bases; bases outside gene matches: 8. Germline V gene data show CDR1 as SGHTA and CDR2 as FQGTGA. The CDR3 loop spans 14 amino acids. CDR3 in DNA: TGTGCCAGCAGCCGAGGGACTACCCCTTACGAGCAGTACTTC. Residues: CASSRGTTPYEQYF.

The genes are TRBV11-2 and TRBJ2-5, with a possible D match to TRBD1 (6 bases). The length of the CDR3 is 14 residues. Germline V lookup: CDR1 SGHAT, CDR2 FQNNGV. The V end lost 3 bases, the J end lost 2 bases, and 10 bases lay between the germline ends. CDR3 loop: CASSFVGQQETQYF. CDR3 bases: TGTGCCAGCAGCTTTGTAGGACAGCAAGAGACCCAGTACTTC.

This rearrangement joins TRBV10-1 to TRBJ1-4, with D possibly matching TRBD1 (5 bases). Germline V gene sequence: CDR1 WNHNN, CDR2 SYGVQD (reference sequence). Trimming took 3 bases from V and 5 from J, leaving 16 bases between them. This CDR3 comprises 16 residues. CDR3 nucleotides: TGCGCCAGCAGTGAAGCCGACAGAAACGTCAATGAAAAACTGTTTTTT. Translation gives CASSEADRNVNEKLFF.

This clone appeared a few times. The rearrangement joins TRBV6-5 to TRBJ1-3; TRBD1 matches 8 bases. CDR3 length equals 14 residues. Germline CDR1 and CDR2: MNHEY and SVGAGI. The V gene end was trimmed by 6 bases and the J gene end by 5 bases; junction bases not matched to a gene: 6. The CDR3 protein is CASSMAGGRNTIYF. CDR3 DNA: TGTGCCAGCAGCATGGCAGGGGGCAGAAACACCATATATTTT.

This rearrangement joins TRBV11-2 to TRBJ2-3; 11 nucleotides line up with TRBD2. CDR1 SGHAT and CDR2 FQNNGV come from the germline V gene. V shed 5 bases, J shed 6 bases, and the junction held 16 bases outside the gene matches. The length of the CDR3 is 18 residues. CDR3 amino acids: CASSTHSTSGRVIDTQYF. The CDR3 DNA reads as TGTGCCAGCAGCACGCACAGTACTAGCGGGAGAGTGATCGATACGCAGTATTTT.

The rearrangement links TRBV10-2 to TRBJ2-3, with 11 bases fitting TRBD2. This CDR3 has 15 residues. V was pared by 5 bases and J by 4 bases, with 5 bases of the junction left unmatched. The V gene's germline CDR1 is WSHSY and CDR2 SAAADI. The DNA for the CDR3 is TGCGCCAGCAGTAGGACTAGCGGGTCTGCAGATACGCAGTATTTT. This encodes CASSRTSGSADTQYF.

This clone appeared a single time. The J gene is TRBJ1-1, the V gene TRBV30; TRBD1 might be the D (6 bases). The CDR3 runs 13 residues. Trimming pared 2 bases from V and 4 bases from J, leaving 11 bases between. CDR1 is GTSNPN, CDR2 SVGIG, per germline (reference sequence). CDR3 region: CAWSPQGLTEAFF. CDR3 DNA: TGTGCCTGGAGTCCACAGGGCCTCACTGAAGCTTTCTTT.

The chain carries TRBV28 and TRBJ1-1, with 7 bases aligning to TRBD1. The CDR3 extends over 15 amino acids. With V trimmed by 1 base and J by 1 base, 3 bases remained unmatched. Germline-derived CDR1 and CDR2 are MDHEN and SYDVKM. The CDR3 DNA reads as TGTGCCAGCAGTTTATACCGACAGGGGAACACTGAAGCTTTCTTT. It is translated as CASSLYRQGNTEAFF.

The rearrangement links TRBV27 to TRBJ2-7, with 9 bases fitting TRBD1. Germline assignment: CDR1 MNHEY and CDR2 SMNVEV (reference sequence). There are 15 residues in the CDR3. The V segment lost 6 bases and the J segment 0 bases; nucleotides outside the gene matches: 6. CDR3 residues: CASRPGTGSSYEQYF. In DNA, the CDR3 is TGTGCCAGCAGACCCGGGACAGGGAGCTCCTACGAGCAGTACTTC.

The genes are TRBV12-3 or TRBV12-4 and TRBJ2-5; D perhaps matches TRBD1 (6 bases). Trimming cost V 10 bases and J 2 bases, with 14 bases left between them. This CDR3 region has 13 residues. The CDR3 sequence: CATSGVGQETQYF. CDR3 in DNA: TGTGCCACCTCAGGGGTTGGACAAGAGACCCAGTACTTC.

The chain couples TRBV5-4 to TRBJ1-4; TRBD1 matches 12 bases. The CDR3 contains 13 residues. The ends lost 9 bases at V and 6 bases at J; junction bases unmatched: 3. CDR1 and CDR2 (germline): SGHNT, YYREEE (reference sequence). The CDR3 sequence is CATGTGGYEKLFF. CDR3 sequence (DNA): TGTGCCACCGGGACAGGGGGCTATGAAAAACTGTTTTTT. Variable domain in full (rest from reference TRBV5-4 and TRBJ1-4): ETGVTQSPTHLIKTRGQQVTLRCSSQSGHNTVSWYQQALGQGPQFIFQYYREEENGRGNFPPRFSGLQFPNYSSELNVNALELDDSALYLCATGTGGYEKLFFGSGTQLSVL.

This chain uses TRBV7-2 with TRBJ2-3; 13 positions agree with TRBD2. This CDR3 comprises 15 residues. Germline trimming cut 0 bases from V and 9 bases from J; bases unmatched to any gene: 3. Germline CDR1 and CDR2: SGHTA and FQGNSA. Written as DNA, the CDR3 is TGTGCCAGCAGCTTAGCTGGGACTAGCGGGGACACGCAGTATTTT. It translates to CASSLAGTSGDTQYF.

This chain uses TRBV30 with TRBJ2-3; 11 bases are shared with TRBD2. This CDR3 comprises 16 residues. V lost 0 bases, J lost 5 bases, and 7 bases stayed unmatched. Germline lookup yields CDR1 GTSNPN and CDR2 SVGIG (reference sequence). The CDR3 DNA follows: TGTGCCTGGAGTGTAGAACTAGCGGGAGCATTAGATACGCAGTATTTT. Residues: CAWSVELAGALDTQYF.

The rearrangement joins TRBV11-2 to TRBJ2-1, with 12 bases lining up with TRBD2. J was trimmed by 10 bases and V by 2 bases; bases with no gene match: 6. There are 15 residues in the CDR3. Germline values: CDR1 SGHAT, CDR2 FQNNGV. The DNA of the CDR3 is TGTGCCAGCAGCTTAAGACTAGCGGGAGCTTTGGAGCAGTTCTTC. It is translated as CASSLRLAGALEQFF.

The CDR3 DNA reads TGTGCCAGCTCGTGGGACAGCACCGGGGAGCTGTTTTTT. Encoded protein: CASSWDSTGELFF. This chain joins TRBV18 and TRBJ2-2; 7 bases line up with TRBD1. Trimming at V came to 6 bases and at J to 4 bases, leaving 2 bases not matched to a gene. Germline V CDR1 and CDR2: KGHSH, LQKENI. The CDR3 runs to 13 residues.

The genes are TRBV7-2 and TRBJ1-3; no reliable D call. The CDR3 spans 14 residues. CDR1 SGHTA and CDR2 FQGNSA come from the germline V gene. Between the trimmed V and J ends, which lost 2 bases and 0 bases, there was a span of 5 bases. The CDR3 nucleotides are TGTGCCAGCAGCTTAACACGCTCTGGAAACACCATATATTTT. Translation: CASSLTRSGNTIYF.

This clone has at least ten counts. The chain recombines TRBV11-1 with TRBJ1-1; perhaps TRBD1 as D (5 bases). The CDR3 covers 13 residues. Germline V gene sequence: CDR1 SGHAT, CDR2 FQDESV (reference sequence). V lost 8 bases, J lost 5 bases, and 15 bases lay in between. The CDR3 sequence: CASGQSGLTEAFF. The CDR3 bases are TGTGCCAGCGGACAATCAGGGTTGACTGAAGCTTTCTTT.

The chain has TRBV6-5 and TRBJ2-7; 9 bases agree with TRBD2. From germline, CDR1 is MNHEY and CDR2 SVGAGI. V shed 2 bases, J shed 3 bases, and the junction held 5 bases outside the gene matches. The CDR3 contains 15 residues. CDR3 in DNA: TGTGCCAGCAGTTACCTAAGGACTAGCGTCTACGAGCAGTACTTC. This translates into CASSYLRTSVYEQYF.

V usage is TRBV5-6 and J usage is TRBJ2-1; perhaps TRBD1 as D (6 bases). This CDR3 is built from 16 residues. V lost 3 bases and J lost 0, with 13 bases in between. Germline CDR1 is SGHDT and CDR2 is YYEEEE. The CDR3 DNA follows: TGTGCCAGCAGCTACGGACAGCGAGGCTCCTACAATGAGCAGTTCTTC. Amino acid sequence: CASSYGQRGSYNEQFF. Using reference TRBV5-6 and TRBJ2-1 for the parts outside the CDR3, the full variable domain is DAGVTQSPTHLIKTRGQQVTLRCSPKSGHDTVSWYQQALGQGPQFIFQYYEEEERQRGNFPDRFSGHQFPNYSSELNVNALLLGDSALYLCASSYGQRGSYNEQFFGPGTRLTVL.

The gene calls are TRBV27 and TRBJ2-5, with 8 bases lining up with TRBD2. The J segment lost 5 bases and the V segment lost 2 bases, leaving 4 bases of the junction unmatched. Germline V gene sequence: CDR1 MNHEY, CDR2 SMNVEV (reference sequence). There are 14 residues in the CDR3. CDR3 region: CASSLSGGRETQYF. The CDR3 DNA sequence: TGTGCCAGCAGTTTAAGCGGGGGCCGTGAGACCCAGTACTTC.

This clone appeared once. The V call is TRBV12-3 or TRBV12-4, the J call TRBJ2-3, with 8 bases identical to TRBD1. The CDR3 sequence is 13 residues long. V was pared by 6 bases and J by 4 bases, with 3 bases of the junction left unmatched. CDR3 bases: TGTGCCAGCAGCAGGGGGCGCCCAGATACGCAGTATTTT. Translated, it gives CASSRGRPDTQYF.

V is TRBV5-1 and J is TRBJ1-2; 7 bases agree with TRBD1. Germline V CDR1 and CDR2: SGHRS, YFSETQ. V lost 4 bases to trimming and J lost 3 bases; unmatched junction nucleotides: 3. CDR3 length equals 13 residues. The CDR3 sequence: CASSRTGDYGYTF. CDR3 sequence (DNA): TGCGCCAGCAGCCGGACAGGAGACTATGGCTACACCTTC.

Here the CDR3 reads CATSAWGEEKETQYF. CDR3 DNA: TGTGCCACCAGTGCCTGGGGAGAAGAAAAAGAGACCCAGTACTTC. The V gene is TRBV24-1, the J gene TRBJ2-5, with D maybe TRBD2 (5 bases). This CDR3 comprises 15 residues. Germline V gene lookup returns CDR1 KGHDR and CDR2 SFDVKD. The V end was cut by 5 bases, the J end by 3 bases, with 15 bases between.

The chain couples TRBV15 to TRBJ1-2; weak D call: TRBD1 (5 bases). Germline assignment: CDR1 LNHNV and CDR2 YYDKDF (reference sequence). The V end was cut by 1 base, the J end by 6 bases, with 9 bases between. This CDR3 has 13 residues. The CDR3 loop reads CATSRARADGYTF. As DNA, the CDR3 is TGTGCCACCAGCAGAGCCAGGGCGGATGGCTACACCTTC.